This passage covers 13 T cell receptor beta chains from one sample sequenced in a study of CD8 T cells in ankylosing spondylitis. These receptors have no identified antigens. In TCRdb, the 5' RACE reads were re-called with MiXCR into one record per CDR3 protein. Of under 450,000 distinct CDR3 sequences detected, about 15% appear once; the ten largest clones hold approximately 1%. General study points: Roughly 8 highly homologous variants made up a TCR beta motif that seemed to typify ankylosing spondylitis blood.

Sequencing was performed on blood, either unsorted or a sorted T cell fraction (not recorded which). The receptors were gathered from a male donor with ankylosing spondylitis.

This rearrangement joins TRBV3-1 to TRBJ2-1, with 9 positions matching TRBD2. The CDR3 is 18 residues long. The germline gives CDR1 LGHDT, CDR2 YNNKEL (reference sequence). The ends lost 6 bases at V and 4 bases at J; junction bases unmatched: 16. The CDR3 here is CASSRWASGEQTYNEQFF. DNA of the CDR3: TGTGCCAGCAGTCGTTGGGCTAGCGGGGAACAAACTTACAATGAGCAGTTCTTC.

This sequence joins TRBV27 and TRBJ2-7; D perhaps matches TRBD1 (6 bases). The CDR3 length is 13 residues. Deletions cut 6 bases from V and 3 bases from J, with 12 bases between. Germline CDR1 and CDR2: MNHEY and SMNVEV (reference sequence). CDR3 DNA: TGTGCCAGCAGGCCGGGACACCTCTACGAGCAGTACTTC. Protein product: CASRPGHLYEQYF.

This clonotype was detected only a few times. The rearrangement joins TRBV12-3 or TRBV12-4 to TRBJ2-1; 12 bases line up with TRBD1. The junction had 5 bases not matched to a gene; V was cut back by 5 bases and J by 9 bases. The CDR3 contains 14 residues. CDR3 region: CASSGGQGAGEQFF. CDR3 in DNA: TGTGCCAGCAGTGGGGGACAGGGGGCTGGTGAGCAGTTCTTC.

This clonotype has ten or more counts. V and J are TRBV10-3 and TRBJ1-2; D not resolved. Per germline, CDR1 ENHRY and CDR2 SYGVKD. V lost 2 bases, J lost 4 bases, and 11 bases lay in between. The CDR3 covers 14 residues. The CDR3 bases are TGTGCCATCAGTGAGACCCGAATTGCCTATGGCTACACCTTC. It encodes CAISETRIAYGYTF.

This clonotype has more than one count but fewer than ten. The chain is built from TRBV20-1 and TRBJ2-7, with D possibly TRBD1 on 9 matching bases. Germline V gene sequence: CDR1 DFQATT, CDR2 SNEGSKA (reference sequence). The CDR3 totals 15 residues. V shed 0 bases and J shed 4 bases, with 16 bases lying between them. The CDR3, as DNA: TGCAGTGCTAGAGATAGCGGGACAGGGAGATACGAGCAGTACTTC. Protein product: CSARDSGTGRYEQYF.

This clonotype appeared a few times. CDR3 sequence: CSVCETGTGSFYEQYF. CDR3 DNA sequence: TGCAGCGTTTGCGAGACCGGGACAGGATCCTTCTACGAGCAGTACTTC. V gene TRBV29-1 combines with J gene TRBJ2-7, with 8 bases aligning to TRBD1. This CDR3 comprises 16 residues. Germline trimming cut 5 bases from V and 3 bases from J; bases unmatched to any gene: 15. Looked up from germline, CDR1 is SQVTM and CDR2 is ANQGSEA.

The chain uses TRBV15 and TRBJ2-3, with no clear D. The V gene's germline CDR1 is LNHNV and CDR2 YYDKDF (reference sequence). This CDR3 spans 13 amino acids. V was clipped by 0 bases and J by 6 bases, with 7 bases between them. Written as DNA, the CDR3 is TGTGCCACCAGCAGAGATCTCCAGGATACGCAGTATTTT. This translates into CATSRDLQDTQYF.

This rearrangement joins TRBV3-1 to TRBJ1-1; the match to TRBD1 covers 7 bases. Trimming took 10 bases from V and 6 from J; bases not matched to a gene: 14. This CDR3 contains 14 residues. Germline lookup yields CDR1 LGHDT and CDR2 YNNKEL (reference sequence). The CDR3 coding sequence is TGTGCCACGGGAGGGGGCAGGGGAGACGCTGAAGCTTTCTTT. It translates to CATGGGRGDAEAFF.

This CDR3 is CASSQQGQGPYEQYF. The DNA for the CDR3 is TGTGCCAGCAGCCAACAGGGACAGGGACCCTACGAGCAGTACTTC. The chain combines TRBV7-9 with TRBJ2-7; the match to TRBD1 covers 9 bases. Trimming took 5 bases from V and 2 from J; bases not matched to a gene: 7. The CDR3 loop spans 15 amino acids. In germline, CDR1 is SEHNR, CDR2 FQNEAQ (reference sequence).

Only a few counts were recorded for this clonotype. This chain links TRBV10-3 with TRBJ2-1; 12 positions agree with TRBD2. CDR1 and CDR2 from the germline V gene are ENHRY and SYGVKD. The CDR3 extends over 17 amino acids. V lost 5 bases and J lost 0; bases outside the gene matches: 5. As DNA, the CDR3 is TGTGCCATCAGTAAGACTAGCGGGAGCGGCTCCTACAATGAGCAGTTCTTC. It translates to CAISKTSGSGSYNEQFF.

This clonotype was found many times. This sequence joins TRBV12-3 or TRBV12-4 and TRBJ1-5, with TRBD1 matching 8 bases. The trim removed 3 bases at V and 6 bases at J, leaving 7 bases unmatched. The CDR3 length is 15 residues. Here the CDR3 DNA reads TGTGCCAGCAGTTTCCCAGGGGGCGCGGGTCAGCCCCAGCATTTT. Protein: CASSFPGGAGQPQHF.

The sample holds a few counts of this clonotype. This rearrangement joins TRBV12-3 or TRBV12-4 to TRBJ2-3; 10 bases are shared with TRBD2. The CDR3 consists of 16 residues. The V gene end was trimmed by 3 bases and the J gene end by 5 bases; junction bases not matched to a gene: 8. The CDR3 loop reads CASSFGLRLAGDTQYF. CDR3 DNA sequence: TGTGCCAGCAGTTTTGGATTGAGACTAGCGGGAGATACGCAGTATTTT.

This clonotype was seen a handful of times. The genes are TRBV9 and TRBJ2-2; D ambiguous. Per germline, CDR1 SGDLS and CDR2 YYNGEE. V was shortened by 0 bases and J by 2 bases, with 8 bases between the two germline ends. The length of the CDR3 is 15 residues. CDR3 coding DNA: TGTGCCAGCAGCGTAGATCTAACCAACACCGGGGAGCTGTTTTTT. The encoded protein is CASSVDLTNTGELFF.